These T cell receptor beta chains were read from a single sample in a study of T cell responses to AZD1222 COVID-19 vaccine. Repertoires were generated with immunoSEQ multiplex PCR, while TCRdb's copy carries only in-frame clones and drops some. The sample carries about 84,000 clones, around nine tenths recorded once. Here the sequenced sample was peripheral blood, taken 28 days after the second AZD1222 dose. The receptors derive from an adult who received the AZD1222 COVID-19 vaccine. The CDR3 runs from the conserved cysteine through the conserved F or W.

J | V | CDR3
TRBJ1-1 | TRBV12-3/TRBV12-4 | CASSWGHTEAFF
TRBJ1-5 | TRBV7-8 | CASSLLGRGLGSNQPQHF
TRBJ2-2 | TRBV2 | CASSGVTGDGELFF
TRBJ1-5 | TRBV18 | CASSPRGPTGGSNQPQHF
TRBJ2-3 | TRBV11-2 | CASSPRRSTTSTDTQYF
TRBJ2-3 | TRBV7-8 | CASSTLASDADTQYF
TRBJ2-6 | TRBV30 | CAWSVPGSGANVLTF
TRBJ1-2 | TRBV12-3/TRBV12-4 | CASSLNGAGYTF
TRBJ1-5 | TRBV7-9 | CASSLQGDQPQHF
TRBJ2-5 | TRBV11-2 | CASSLEPRLETQYF
TRBJ2-1 | TRBV11-2 | CASSTMGEATGAEQFF
TRBJ2-7 | TRBV18 | CASSPSSGRDREQYF
TRBJ1-3 | TRBV6-6 | CASMSLARNTIYF
TRBJ1-2 | TRBV6-5 | CASSYDRGANYGYTF
TRBJ2-1 | TRBV15 | CATSRGGLAGGKNEQFF
TRBJ1-6 | TRBV3-1/TRBV3-2 | CASSQLLVAGVISPLHF